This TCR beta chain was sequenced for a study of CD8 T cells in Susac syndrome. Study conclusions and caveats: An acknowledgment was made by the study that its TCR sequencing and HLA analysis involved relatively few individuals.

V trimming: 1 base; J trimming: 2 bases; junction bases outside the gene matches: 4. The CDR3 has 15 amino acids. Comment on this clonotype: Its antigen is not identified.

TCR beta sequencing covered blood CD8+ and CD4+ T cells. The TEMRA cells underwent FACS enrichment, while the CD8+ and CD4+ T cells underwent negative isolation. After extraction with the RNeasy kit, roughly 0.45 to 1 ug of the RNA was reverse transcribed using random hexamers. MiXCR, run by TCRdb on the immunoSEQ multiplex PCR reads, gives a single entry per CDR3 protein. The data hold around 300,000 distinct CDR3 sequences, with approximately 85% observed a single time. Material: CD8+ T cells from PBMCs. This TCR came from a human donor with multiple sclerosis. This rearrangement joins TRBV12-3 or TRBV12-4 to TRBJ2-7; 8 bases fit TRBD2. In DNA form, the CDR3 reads TGTGCCAGCAGTTTAGAGCCCGGGGGGGCCTACGAGCAGTACTTC. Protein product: CASSLEPGGAYEQYF.